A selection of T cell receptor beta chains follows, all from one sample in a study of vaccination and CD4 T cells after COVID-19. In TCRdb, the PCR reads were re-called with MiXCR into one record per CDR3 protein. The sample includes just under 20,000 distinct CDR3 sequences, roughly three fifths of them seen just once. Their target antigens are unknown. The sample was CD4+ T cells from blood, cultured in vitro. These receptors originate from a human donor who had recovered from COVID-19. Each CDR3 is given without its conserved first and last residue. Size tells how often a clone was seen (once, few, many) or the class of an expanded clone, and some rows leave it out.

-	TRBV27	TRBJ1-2	ASSPRTGPFYGCT
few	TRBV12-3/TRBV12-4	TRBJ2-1	ASSPSSGRAVGSYNEQF
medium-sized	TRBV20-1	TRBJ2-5	SARGGAPETQY
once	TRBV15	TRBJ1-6	AASGTGVTLH
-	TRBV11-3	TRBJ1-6	ASSPRRGNSPLH
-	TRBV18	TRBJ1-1	ASSPWTGFISEAF
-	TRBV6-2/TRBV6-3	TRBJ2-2	ASLTDRGGTGELF
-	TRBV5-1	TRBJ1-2	ASSPTGYGGYT
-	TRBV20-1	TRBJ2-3	SATRAGGTDTQY
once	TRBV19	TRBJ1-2	ATIPGQGLDGYT
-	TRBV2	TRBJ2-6	ASSEWGSGANVLT
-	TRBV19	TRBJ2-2	ASSQGQGAGTGELF
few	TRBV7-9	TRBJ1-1	ASSLDTNTEAF
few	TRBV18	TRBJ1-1	ASSPIPGQGWTEAF
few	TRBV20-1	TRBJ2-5	SAPGASSETQY
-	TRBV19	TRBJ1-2	ASSIDARQGWYGYT
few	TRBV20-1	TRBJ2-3	SGWTTSDNTQY
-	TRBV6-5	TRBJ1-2	ASSWDRVAGYT
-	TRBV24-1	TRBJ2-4	ATSDGGQRDGNIQY
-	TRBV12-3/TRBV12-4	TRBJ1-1	ASSLGAFRNTEAF